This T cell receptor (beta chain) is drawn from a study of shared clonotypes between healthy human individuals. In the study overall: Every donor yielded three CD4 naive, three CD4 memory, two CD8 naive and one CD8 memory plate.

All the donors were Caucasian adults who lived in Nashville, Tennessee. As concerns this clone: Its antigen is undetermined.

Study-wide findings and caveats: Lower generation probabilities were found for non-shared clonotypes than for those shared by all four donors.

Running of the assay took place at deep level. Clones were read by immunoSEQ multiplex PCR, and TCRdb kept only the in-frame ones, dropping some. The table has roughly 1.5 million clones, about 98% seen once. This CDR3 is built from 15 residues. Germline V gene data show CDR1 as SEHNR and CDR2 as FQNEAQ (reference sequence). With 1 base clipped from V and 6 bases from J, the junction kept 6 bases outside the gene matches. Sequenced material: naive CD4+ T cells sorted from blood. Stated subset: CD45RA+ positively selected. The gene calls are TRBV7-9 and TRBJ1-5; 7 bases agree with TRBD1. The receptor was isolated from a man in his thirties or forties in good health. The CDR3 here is CASSLGAGGGQPQHF. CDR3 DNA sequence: TGTGCCAGCAGCTTAGGAGCAGGGGGAGGTCAGCCCCAGCATTTT.